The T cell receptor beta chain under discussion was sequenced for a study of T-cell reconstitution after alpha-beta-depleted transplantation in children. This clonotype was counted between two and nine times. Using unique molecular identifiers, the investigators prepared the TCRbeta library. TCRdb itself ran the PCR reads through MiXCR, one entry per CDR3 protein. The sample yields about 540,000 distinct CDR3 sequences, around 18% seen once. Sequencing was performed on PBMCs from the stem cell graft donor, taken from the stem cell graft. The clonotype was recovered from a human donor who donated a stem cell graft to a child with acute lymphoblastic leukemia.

The CDR3 protein is CASSMDSGYEQYF. Here the CDR3 DNA reads TGTGCCAGCAGCATGGACAGTGGCTACGAGCAGTACTTC. The V call is TRBV21-1, the J call TRBJ2-7; the tabulated D call, TRBD1, remains unverified against the DNA. TRBV21-1 corresponds to a pseudogene. This CDR3 spans 13 amino acids.